These 4 T cell receptor beta chains originate from one sample sequenced in a study of Graves' ophthalmopathy and Graves' hyperthyroidism. Amplification targeted the TCR beta CDR3 regions, with RNA transcripts as the source material. Second-round multiplex PCR came after a first-round RT-PCR that employed HTBI primers. TCRdb re-called the multiplex PCR reads through MiXCR, storing one row per CDR3 protein. The data show about 620,000 distinct CDR3 sequences, over 20% seen once. Sequences were obtained from peripheral blood. Receptors were obtained from a woman aged 18-29 years with stable Graves' hyperthyroidism. Some clones in this sample may be carry-over from other donors' samples.

The V and J genes are TRBV20-1 and TRBJ2-7; TRBD2 might be the D (6 bases). This CDR3 is 11 amino acids long. Trimming removed 7 bases from V and 7 bases from J, with 14 bases in between. Germline V CDR1 and CDR2: DFQATT, SNEGSKA (reference sequence). The CDR3 here is CSVSPGEEQYF. The DNA for the CDR3 is TGCAGTGTCTCGCCGGGAGAAGAGCAGTACTTC.

This clonotype was recorded many times. The chain has TRBV30 and TRBJ2-7; a weak D match, TRBD2 (5 bases). Per the germline V gene, CDR1 is GTSNPN and CDR2 is SVGIG (reference sequence). V lost 0 bases and J 5 bases, leaving 11 bases between the germline ends. The CDR3 is 13 amino acids. CDR3 sequence: CAWSVGGGDEQYF. The CDR3 DNA sequence: TGTGCCTGGAGTGTAGGTGGAGGTGACGAGCAGTACTTC.

This clonotype was counted only a few times. The chain carries TRBV20-1 and TRBJ1-2; no reliable D call. The germline V gene has CDR1 DFQATT and CDR2 SNEGSKA (reference sequence). The CDR3 covers 15 residues. Trimming shortened V by 0 bases and J by 6 bases, and 17 bases separated the two germline ends. The CDR3 bases are TGCAGTGCTAGAGATCCCAGGATCCCCGGTGATGGCTACACCTTC. Translated: CSARDPRIPGDGYTF.

The J gene is TRBJ2-7, the V gene TRBV6-2 or TRBV6-3, with unresolved D. The V gene's germline CDR1 is MNHEY and CDR2 SVGEGT. Trimming stripped 2 bases from V and 3 bases from J, with 5 bases between. The CDR3 covers 12 residues. CDR3 nucleotide sequence: TGTGCCAGCAGTTACGACGACTACGAGCAGTACTTC. Residues: CASSYDDYEQYF.